The rows below give T cell receptor beta chains drawn from one sample of a study of CD8 T cells in Susac syndrome. TCRdb processed the immunoSEQ multiplex PCR reads anew with MiXCR; each CDR3 protein has one entry. The table has hundreds of thousands of distinct CDR3 sequences, 80% to 95% seen once. Sequenced input: CD8+ T cells from PBMCs. Every receptor here comes from a human donor with multiple sclerosis. Each CDR3 is given with its conserved first and last residue. D genes are given only for firm matches. Clone size is stated in some rows and not others, as once, few, many or a class when expanded.

d_gene,v_gene,abundance,j_gene,len,CDR3aa,CDR3nt
-,TRBV9,-,TRBJ2-1,15,CASSVGGTLRDEQFF,TGTGCCAGCAGCGTAGGGGGGACCCTACGGGATGAGCAGTTCTTC
TRBD1,TRBV5-1,-,TRBJ2-1,17,CASSSPVDRGFGNEQFF,TGCGCCAGCAGCTCTCCGGTGGACAGGGGATTCGGCAATGAGCAGTTCTTC
-,TRBV10-2,-,TRBJ1-2,14,CASSELGPGYGYTF,TGCGCCAGCAGTGAGCTGGGACCGGGCTATGGCTACACCTTC
-,TRBV15,once,TRBJ2-2,17,CATSSPEGWTLAGELFF,TGTGCCACCAGCAGTCCCGAGGGGTGGACACTCGCCGGGGAGCTGTTTTTT
TRBD2,TRBV4-1,-,TRBJ2-2,16,CASSFPASGSTGELFF,TGCGCCAGCAGCTTCCCGGCTAGCGGGTCCACCGGGGAGCTGTTTTTT
-,TRBV9,-,TRBJ1-1,14,CASSVDLGAAEAFF,TGTGCCAGCAGCGTAGACTTGGGTGCGGCCGAAGCTTTCTTT
TRBD1,TRBV11-2,-,TRBJ2-7,20,CASSLGGQGASWLGDYEQYF,TGTGCCAGCTCCTTGGGAGGACAGGGGGCATCTTGGCTCGGTGATTACGAGCAGTACTTC
-,TRBV20-1,-,TRBJ2-1,13,CSGAKSDYNEQFF,TGCAGTGGGGCTAAGAGCGACTACAATGAGCAGTTCTTC
-,TRBV9,-,TRBJ2-1,16,CASSATLGYSYNEQFF,TGTGCCAGCAGCGCTACTTTAGGGTACTCCTACAATGAGCAGTTCTTC
-,TRBV14,once,TRBJ2-7,15,CASSQGPGRAYEQYF,TGTGCCAGCAGCCAAGGGCCCGGGAGAGCCTACGAGCAGTACTTC
-,TRBV27,-,TRBJ2-7,13,CASRDGLTYEQYF,TGTGCCAGCAGGGACGGACTAACCTACGAGCAGTACTTC
-,TRBV9,-,TRBJ1-1,14,CASSVGGRITEAFF,TGTGCCAGCAGCGTAGGGGGACGGATCACTGAAGCTTTCTTT
-,TRBV7-9,-,TRBJ2-4,14,CASSLGDLENIQYF,TGTGCCAGCAGCTTAGGGGACCTAGAAAACATTCAGTACTTC
-,TRBV2,-,TRBJ2-1,17,CASSERIALGAYNEQFF,TGTGCCAGCAGTGAACGAATCGCCTTAGGGGCCTACAATGAGCAGTTCTTC
-,TRBV4-3,-,TRBJ2-7,13,CASSQYRSYEQYF,TGCGCCAGCAGCCAATATCGTTCCTACGAGCAGTACTTC
-,TRBV6-2/TRBV6-3,-,TRBJ1-5,15,CASTISREGNQPQHF,TGTGCCAGCACCATAAGCAGGGAGGGCAATCAGCCCCAGCATTTT
-,TRBV4-2,-,TRBJ2-5,14,CASSHTDNSETQYF,TGTGCCAGCAGCCACACCGACAACAGTGAGACCCAGTACTTC
-,TRBV25-1,-,TRBJ2-3,11,CASAWADTQYF,TGTGCCAGCGCCTGGGCAGATACGCAGTATTTT
TRBD1,TRBV12-3/TRBV12-4,-,TRBJ1-2,14,CATLTGAYTNGYTF,TGTGCCACCTTAACAGGGGCCTATACTAATGGCTACACCTTC
TRBD2,TRBV6-6,-,TRBJ2-3,12,CASGTSADTQYF,TGTGCCAGCGGGACTAGCGCAGATACGCAGTATTTT
TRBD2,TRBV9,-,TRBJ2-3,17,CASSVDLAGGSTDTQYF,TGTGCCAGCAGCGTAGACCTCGCCGGGGGGAGCACAGATACGCAGTATTTT
-,TRBV7-9,-,TRBJ2-3,14,CASSQAGGTDTQYF,TGTGCCAGCAGCCAGGCCGGGGGAACAGATACGCAGTATTTT
TRBD1,TRBV6-5,once,TRBJ1-2,14,CASSFGDRGAGYTF,TGTGCCAGCAGTTTTGGGGACAGGGGGGCTGGCTACACCTTC
-,TRBV30,-,TRBJ1-1,16,CAWSGGIQVSNTEAFF,TGTGCCTGGAGTGGAGGTATACAGGTTTCGAACACTGAAGCTTTCTTT
TRBD1,TRBV19,-,TRBJ2-3,12,CASSQGANTQYF,TGTGCCAGTTCGCAGGGGGCAAATACGCAGTATTTT
-,TRBV5-1,-,TRBJ2-7,15,CASSHRQKSSYEQYF,TGCGCCAGCAGCCACCGACAGAAGAGCTCCTACGAGCAGTACTTC
-,TRBV6-2/TRBV6-3,-,TRBJ1-5,14,CASSYGDIGVFQHF,TGTGCCAGCAGTTACGGGGACATCGGGGTTTTCCAGCATTTT
-,TRBV7-9,-,TRBJ1-6,17,CASSSRDGSSYNSPLHF,TGTGCCAGCAGCTCCCGAGACGGGAGCTCCTATAATTCACCCCTCCACTTT
-,TRBV5-6,-,TRBJ2-5,14,CASSLGRAIETQYF,TGTGCCAGCAGCTTGGGGCGCGCAATCGAGACCCAGTACTTC
TRBD1,TRBV12-3/TRBV12-4,-,TRBJ1-1,14,CASSRFLQGPEAFF,TGTGCCAGCAGTCGCTTCCTACAGGGGCCTGAAGCTTTCTTT
TRBD2,TRBV12-3/TRBV12-4,-,TRBJ2-5,17,CASSPAASGPYQETQYF,TGTGCCAGCAGCCCCGCGGCTAGCGGTCCGTACCAAGAGACCCAGTACTTC
-,TRBV19,-,TRBJ2-2,15,CASSPTSFNTGELFF,TGTGCCAGTAGCCCGACTAGTTTCAACACCGGGGAGCTGTTTTTT
-,TRBV3-1,-,TRBJ2-2,14,CASSQEGASRELFF,TGTGCCAGCAGCCAAGAAGGGGCCAGCCGGGAGCTGTTTTTT
-,TRBV3-1,-,TRBJ2-7,15,CASSPQGDLSYEQYF,TGTGCCAGCAGCCCCCAGGGAGACTTATCCTACGAGCAGTACTTC
-,TRBV5-4,-,TRBJ2-1,14,CASSFPIYYNEQFF,TGTGCCAGCAGCTTCCCTATCTACTACAATGAGCAGTTCTTC
TRBD2,TRBV30,-,TRBJ2-3,14,CAWNGAGGPDTQYF,TGTGCCTGGAACGGCGCGGGGGGGCCAGATACGCAGTATTTT
TRBD2,TRBV2,-,TRBJ2-1,16,CASTRLAGKRYNEQFF,TGTGCCAGCACCCGACTAGCGGGAAAAAGATACAATGAGCAGTTCTTC
TRBD2,TRBV25-1,-,TRBJ2-1,14,CASTGTSGYNEQFF,TGTGCCAGCACCGGGACTAGCGGCTACAATGAGCAGTTCTTC
TRBD2,TRBV7-9,-,TRBJ2-5,16,CASSPKTSGAQETQYF,TGTGCCAGCAGCCCAAAGACTAGCGGGGCGCAAGAGACCCAGTACTTC
TRBD1,TRBV4-1,-,TRBJ1-1,16,CASSQEENRGHTEAFF,TGCGCCAGCAGCCAAGAAGAGAACAGGGGGCATACTGAAGCTTTCTTT
TRBD2,TRBV7-9,-,TRBJ2-3,14,CASIVAGSTDTQYF,TGTGCCAGCATCGTAGCGGGGAGCACAGATACGCAGTATTTT
-,TRBV7-9,-,TRBJ1-2,14,CASSITGAAEGYTF,TGTGCCAGCAGCATAACCGGGGCTGCGGAGGGCTACACCTTC
TRBD2,TRBV15,once,TRBJ2-2,14,CATRLAGVTGELFF,TGTGCCACCAGGCTAGCGGGGGTGACCGGGGAGCTGTTTTTT
-,TRBV24-1,-,TRBJ2-3,12,CATSDLGDTQYF,TGTGCCACCAGTGATTTAGGGGATACGCAGTATTTT
-,TRBV7-9,-,TRBJ2-2,15,CASSWDPGDTGELFF,TGTGCCAGCAGCTGGGATCCCGGGGACACCGGGGAGCTGTTTTTT
TRBD2,TRBV4-3,-,TRBJ2-1,18,CASSPSSGRATTYNEQFF,TGCGCCAGCAGCCCATCCAGCGGGAGGGCCACGACCTACAATGAGCAGTTCTTC
TRBD1,TRBV3-1,-,TRBJ1-2,17,CASSTRTGSEEAYGYTF,TGTGCCAGCAGCACCCGGACAGGGTCGGAGGAGGCATATGGCTACACCTTC